Given below is one T cell receptor beta chain in context. A far larger clone is a single base away, which makes a read error likely. This entry comes from a study of regulatory T cells in long-lasting Graves disease. Germline V gene sequence: CDR1 SQVTM, CDR2 ANQGSEA. CDR3 length equals 12 residues. Time point given: newly diagnosed GD, antithyroid drugs for less than 3 months. PBMCs were the source of the RNA used for TCR sequencing. Building of the TCR beta libraries involved iRepertoire HTBI primers and Arm-PCR of CDR3 regions. Via MiXCR, TCRdb re-called the multiplex PCR reads, giving one row per CDR3 protein. Seen here are roughly 430,000 distinct CDR3 sequences, about a sixth observed once, and the top ten hold approximately 12%. These records were also assigned to another study, of T cells in Graves' hyperthyroidism and ophthalmopathy.

The TCR sequence derives from a woman in her 30s with Graves disease. This material consisted of peripheral blood mononuclear cells (PBMCs), taken at new diagnosis, from a patient treated with antithyroid drugs. The V call is TRBV29-1, the J call TRBJ2-4; tentative D call: TRBD2 (7 bases). The CDR3 loop reads CSAAMQLGGQSF. The CDR3 nucleotides read TGCAGTGCCGCGATGCAGTTGGGGGGGCAGTCCTTC.